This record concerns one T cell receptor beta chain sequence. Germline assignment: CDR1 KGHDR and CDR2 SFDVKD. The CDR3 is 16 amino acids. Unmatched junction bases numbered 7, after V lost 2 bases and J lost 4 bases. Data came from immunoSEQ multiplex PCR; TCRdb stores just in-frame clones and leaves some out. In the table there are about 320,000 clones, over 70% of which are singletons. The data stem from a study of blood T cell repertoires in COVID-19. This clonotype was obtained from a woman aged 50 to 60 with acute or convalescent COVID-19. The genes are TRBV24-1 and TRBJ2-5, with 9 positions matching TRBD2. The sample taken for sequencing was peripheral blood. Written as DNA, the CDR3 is TGTGCCACCAGTGATTCCAGGCGGGGGGGGCCAGAGACCCAGTACTTC. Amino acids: CATSDSRRGGPETQYF.